This T cell receptor (beta chain) was profiled in a study of human CD8 memory T cell subsets. Study results and limitations: Precursor exhausted T cells shared very few clonotypes with stem-like memory T cells. Stem-like memory and precursor exhausted T cells, unlike effector memory cells, were similarly highly diverse.

Germline CDR1 MGHRA, CDR2 YSYEKL. The CDR3 sequence is 14 residues long. TPEX cells were early memory CD8+ T cells (CCR7+ PD-1+ TIGIT+) that had exhausted-like traits. Buffy coats of healthy donors provided the PBMC used. It was from duplicate vials of 150,000 sorted CD8+ T cells per subset that RNA came. Libraries for TCR beta were constructed using UMI-labeled 5' RACE. Following a re-call of the 5' RACE reads, TCRdb has one entry per CDR3 protein and lacks DNA. The sample table includes roughly 10,000 distinct CDR3 sequences. Remarks on this clonotype: Antigen: not known.

Sample: CD8+ T cells from PBMCs. The rearrangement joins TRBV4-1 to TRBJ2-7; the D gene TCRdb calls, TRBD2, cannot be checked with no DNA. This clonotype was obtained from a human donor in good health. This CDR3 is CASRGEGSSYEQYF.